Included here is one TCR beta chain sequence, with context. In the study's own analysis: Estimated nucleated cell counts came from reference gene primer amplification. Method: immunoSEQ multiplex PCR; TCRdb's copy keeps in-frame clones and lacks some. The V and J calls and clone size are taken from that table; D and trimming were inferred from the DNA. Altogether under 250,000 clones are present, roughly 86% being singletons, with the ten largest covering approximately 5.5%. While infection was still active, Seattle patients were enrolled and then followed longitudinally. The CDR3 runs to 16 residues. V gave up 4 bases and J gave up 2 bases, with 16 bases separating them. Germline lookup yields CDR1 SGHNT and CDR2 YYREEE (reference sequence). The data stem from a study of blood T cell repertoires in COVID-19. Across the study: T cells, B-cell-depleted T cells, or PBMCs supplied cDNA or gDNA.

V usage is TRBV5-4 and J usage is TRBJ2-1, with TRBD1 as a possible D gene (6 bases). The sequence was collected from a woman of 80 years or more with COVID-19, enrolled during active disease. Sequencing was carried out using peripheral blood. This CDR3 is CASSQPQGPAYNEQFF. CDR3 in DNA: TGTGCCAGCAGCCAACCTCAGGGGCCAGCCTACAATGAGCAGTTCTTC.